Listed here are 21 T cell receptor beta chains from one sample, sequenced in a study of tumour-infiltrating T cells in Burkitt lymphoma. Here immunoSEQ multiplex PCR was the method, and the copy in TCRdb shows in-frame clones only, minus some. Altogether 5,500 to 7,500 clones are present, 10% being singletons, with the ten largest covering less than 3%. Sequenced material: tumor tissue. The receptor set was obtained from a human donor with diffuse large B-cell lymphoma.

In its sample, this clone was seen a few times. The J gene is TRBJ2-7, the V gene TRBV5-1; 8 positions agree with TRBD2. V shed 4 bases, J shed 7 bases, and the junction held 10 bases outside the gene matches. This CDR3 contains 14 residues. Germline V gene data show CDR1 as SGHRS and CDR2 as YFSETQ. CDR3 DNA: TGCGCCAGCAGCCCCGGGGGGGCGACGAGGGAGCAGTACTTC. Translated, it gives CASSPGGATREQYF.

Here the CDR3 reads CASSRTSGGYDTQYF. As DNA, the CDR3 is TGTGCCAGTAGTAGGACTAGCGGGGGCTACGATACGCAGTATTTT. V gene TRBV19 combines with J gene TRBJ2-3; 13 bases line up with TRBD2. The CDR3 runs 15 residues. The germline gives CDR1 LNHDA, CDR2 SQIVND (reference sequence). V shed 4 bases, J shed 6 bases, and the junction held 4 bases outside the gene matches.

The rearrangement joins TRBV6-5 to TRBJ1-6; 9 nucleotides line up with TRBD1. J was trimmed by 4 bases and V by 6 bases; bases with no gene match: 1. The CDR3 covers 14 residues. Germline assignment: CDR1 MNHEY and CDR2 SVGAGI. The CDR3 loop reads CASRGTGYNSPLHF. The CDR3 bases are TGTGCCAGCAGGGGGACAGGGTATAATTCACCCCTCCACTTT.

The rearrangement joins TRBV5-1 to TRBJ1-1, with 8 bases matching TRBD1. J was trimmed by 7 bases and V by 4 bases; bases with no gene match: 6. CDR1 SGHRS and CDR2 YFSETQ come from the germline V gene. The CDR3 is 13 residues long. DNA of the CDR3: TGCGCCAGCAGCCTCGGGACAGGTGGTGAAGCTTTCTTT. Translating gives CASSLGTGGEAFF.

This clone was seen more than once but under ten times. The chain employs TRBV5-8 and TRBJ2-5; D is undetermined. Per the germline V gene, CDR1 is SGHTS and CDR2 is YDEGEE. This CDR3 has 13 residues. V was trimmed by 4 bases and J by 5 bases, leaving 12 bases between them. Written as DNA, the CDR3 is TGTGCCAGCAGCGTCTGGACCGGGGAGACCCAGTACTTC. As protein: CASSVWTGETQYF.

This clone occurred a few times. CDR3 DNA sequence: TGTGCCAGCAGTGGGCCTTATGACTATGGCTACACCTTC. Translation gives CASSGPYDYGYTF. The chain uses TRBV27 and TRBJ1-2, with unresolved D. The CDR3 length is 13 residues. Trimming removed 5 bases from V and 3 bases from J, with 10 bases in between. CDR1 MNHEY and CDR2 SMNVEV come from the germline V gene (reference sequence).

This clone was detected a few times. The V call is TRBV19, the J call TRBJ1-6, with TRBD1 matching 11 bases. V was pared by 4 bases and J by 5 bases, with 7 bases of the junction left unmatched. Per germline, CDR1 LNHDA and CDR2 SQIVND (reference sequence). This CDR3 has 17 amino acids. CDR3 residues: CASSRGQGALHNSPLHF. The CDR3, as DNA: TGTGCCAGTAGTAGAGGACAGGGGGCCCTACATAATTCACCCCTCCACTTT.

The chain uses TRBV6-5 and TRBJ1-6; D possibly corresponds to TRBD1 (5 bases). Germline V gene data show CDR1 as MNHEY and CDR2 as SVGAGI. This CDR3 is built from 14 residues. Trimming pared 2 bases from V and 9 bases from J, leaving 11 bases between. CDR3 residues: CASSYRGPGSPLHF. CDR3 in DNA: TGTGCCAGCAGTTACCGGGGACCCGGTTCACCCCTCCACTTT.

CDR3 sequence: CASSLRGEGYNEQFF. The CDR3 DNA sequence: TGTGCCAGCAGCCTCAGGGGGGAAGGGTACAATGAGCAGTTCTTC. The chain employs TRBV6-1 and TRBJ2-1; D might be TRBD1 (7 bases). The CDR3 contains 15 residues. V was pared by 6 bases and J by 4 bases, with 16 bases between. Germline V lookup: CDR1 MNHNS, CDR2 SASEGT.

In this sample, this clone turned up a few times. The chain employs TRBV15 and TRBJ1-5, with TRBD1 identical over 7 bases. The trim removed 5 bases at V and 3 bases at J, leaving 7 bases unmatched. CDR1 and CDR2 from the germline V gene are LNHNV and YYDKDF (reference sequence). This CDR3 is 15 amino acids long. CDR3 amino acids: CATSRADRLNQPQHF. CDR3 DNA: TGTGCCACCAGCCGAGCGGACAGGCTCAATCAGCCCCAGCATTTT.

This clone has just a few counts. The chain links TRBV4-1 to TRBJ1-3; tentatively, D is TRBD1 (5 bases). This CDR3 spans 15 amino acids. CDR1 and CDR2 from the germline V gene are MGHRA and YSYEKL. V was trimmed by 0 bases and J by 2 bases, leaving 8 bases between them. CDR3 in DNA: TGCGCCAGCAGCCAAGATAGAGGGGCTGGAAACACCATATATTTT. Its protein product is CASSQDRGAGNTIYF.

The chain links TRBV4-2 to TRBJ2-1, with D unresolved. CDR3 length equals 15 residues. Trimming removed 0 bases at V and 8 bases at J, with 14 bases between. Germline V gives CDR1 LGHNA, CDR2 YNFKEQ. CDR3 coding DNA: TGTGCCAGCAGCCAAGACTCGATTGTGGGTGATGAGCAGTTCTTC. It translates to CASSQDSIVGDEQFF.

This clone has just a few counts. The chain is built from TRBV6-1 and TRBJ2-6; TRBD1 might be the D (6 bases). The CDR3 consists of 15 residues. V was pared by 6 bases and J by 0 bases, with 9 bases between. Germline V CDR1 and CDR2: MNHNS, SASEGT. The CDR3 here is CASRGGTSGANVLTF. CDR3 in DNA: TGTGCCAGCAGAGGGGGAACCTCTGGGGCCAACGTCCTGACTTTC.

The V gene is TRBV28, the J gene TRBJ1-1; D is uncertain. V was cut by 3 bases and J by 0 bases, with 5 bases left in between. The germline CDR1 and CDR2 sequences are MDHEN and SYDVKM. The CDR3 spans 13 residues. CDR3 sequence reads: CASSFNLNTEAFF. CDR3 DNA sequence: TGTGCCAGCAGTTTTAACTTGAACACTGAAGCTTTCTTT.

This clone has only a few counts. The gene calls are TRBV19 and TRBJ1-1; TRBD1 is a possible D gene (6 bases). This CDR3 is built from 13 residues. The germline V gene encodes CDR1 LNHDA and CDR2 SQIVND (reference sequence). Between the trimmed V and J ends, which lost 8 bases and 1 base, there was a span of 11 bases. The CDR3 DNA is TGTGCCAGTCACAGGGACTGGAACACTGAAGCTTTCTTT. Protein: CASHRDWNTEAFF.

Judged by abundance, this clone is medium-sized. V usage is TRBV18 and J usage is TRBJ2-5; D may be TRBD2 (5 bases). Germline assignment: CDR1 KGHSH and CDR2 LQKENI. Trimming pared 7 bases from V and 1 base from J, leaving 10 bases between. The CDR3 length is 13 residues. CDR3 region: CASFAGVQETQYF. As DNA, the CDR3 is TGTGCCAGCTTTGCCGGGGTCCAAGAGACCCAGTACTTC.

The V call is TRBV15, the J call TRBJ2-7; D not certain. Germline V CDR1 and CDR2: LNHNV, YYDKDF (reference sequence). Trimming took off 2 bases at V and 4 bases at J, with 15 bases between the two ends. This CDR3 has 15 residues. The CDR3, as DNA: TGTGCCACCAGCAGAACTCGGACCGAAATTTACGAGCAGTACTTC. Its protein product is CATSRTRTEIYEQYF.

This clone is a singleton in its sample. CDR3: CASSQGTGGSYNSPLHF. The CDR3 coding sequence is TGTGCCAGCAGTCAAGGGACAGGGGGATCCTATAATTCACCCCTCCACTTT. J is TRBJ1-6 and V is TRBV6-1; 11 bases map to TRBD1. V dropped 5 bases and J dropped 1; count of bases not matched to a gene: 4. This CDR3 region has 17 residues. Germline CDR1 reads MNHNS; CDR2 reads SASEGT.

The chain combines TRBV14 with TRBJ2-7; 7 bases fit TRBD1. The CDR3 is 12 amino acids. Trimming removed 5 bases from V and 3 bases from J; junction bases left unmatched: 1. From germline, CDR1 is SGHDN and CDR2 FVKESK. The CDR3 DNA reads as TGTGCCAGCAGCGGGACAGACTACGAGCAGTACTTC. Translating gives CASSGTDYEQYF.

This clone has just a few counts. V is TRBV10-3 and J is TRBJ1-2; no reliable D call. Germline CDR1 and CDR2: ENHRY and SYGVKD. CDR3 length: 13 residues. Trimming cost V 2 bases and J 8 bases, with 12 bases left between them. The CDR3 reads CAISERTEEGYTF. The CDR3 DNA is TGTGCCATCAGTGAGAGGACCGAGGAGGGCTACACCTTC.

This clone was detected a few times. V gene TRBV7-9 combines with J gene TRBJ1-1; D not certain. CDR1 is SEHNR and CDR2 is FQNEAQ in the germline V gene (reference sequence). The CDR3 sequence is 13 residues long. V was cut by 1 base and J by 6 bases, with 9 bases left in between. CDR3: CASSLEVAAEAFF. The CDR3 coding sequence is TGTGCCAGCAGCTTAGAAGTCGCTGCTGAAGCTTTCTTT. Supplemented by reference TRBV7-9 and TRBJ1-1, the full variable domain reads DTGVSQNPRHKITKRGQNVTFRCDPISEHNRLYWYRQTLGQGPEFLTYFQNEAQLEKSRLLSDRFSAERPKGSFSTLEIQRTEQGDSAMYLCASSLEVAAEAFFGQGTRLTVV.